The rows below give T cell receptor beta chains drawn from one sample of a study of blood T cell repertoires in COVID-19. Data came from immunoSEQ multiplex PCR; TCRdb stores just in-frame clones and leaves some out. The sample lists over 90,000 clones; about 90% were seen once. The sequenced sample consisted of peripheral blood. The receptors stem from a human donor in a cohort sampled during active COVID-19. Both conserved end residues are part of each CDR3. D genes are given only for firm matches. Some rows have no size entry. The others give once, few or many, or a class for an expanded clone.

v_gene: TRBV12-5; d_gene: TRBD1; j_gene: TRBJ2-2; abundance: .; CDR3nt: TGTGCTAGTGGTTTGAGCCGACAGGGTTTCACCGGGGAGCTGTTTTTT; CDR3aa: CASGLSRQGFTGELFF
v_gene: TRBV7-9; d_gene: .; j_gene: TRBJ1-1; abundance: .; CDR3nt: TGTGCCAGCAGCTGGGTGCAGGGGAGGAACACTGAAGCTTTCTTT; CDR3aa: CASSWVQGRNTEAFF
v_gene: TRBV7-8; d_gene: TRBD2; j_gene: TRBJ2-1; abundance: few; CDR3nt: TGTGCCAGCAGCTTAGGGGGAGGGGTCTCCTACAATGAGCAGTTCTTC; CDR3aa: CASSLGGGVSYNEQFF
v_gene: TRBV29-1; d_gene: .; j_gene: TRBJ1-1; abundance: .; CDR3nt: TGCAGCGTTGTTGGGAGGCCCATGAACACTGAAGCTTTCTTT; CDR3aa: CSVVGRPMNTEAFF
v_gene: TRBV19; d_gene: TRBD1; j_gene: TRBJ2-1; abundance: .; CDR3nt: TGTGCCAGTAGTATAGTGGGGATCGCGGGACAGGGGGTTCGGGGATCCTACAATGAGCAGTTCTTC; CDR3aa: CASSIVGIAGQGVRGSYNEQFF
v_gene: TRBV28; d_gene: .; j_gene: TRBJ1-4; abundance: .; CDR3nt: TGTGCCAGCACCGTCATGGCCAGGGAAAAACTGTTTTTT; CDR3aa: CASTVMAREKLFF
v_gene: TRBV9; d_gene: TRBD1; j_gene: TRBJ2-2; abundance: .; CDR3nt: TGTGCCAGCAGCAATGGACAGGGTGGACCGAACACCGGGGAGCTGTTTTTT; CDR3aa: CASSNGQGGPNTGELFF
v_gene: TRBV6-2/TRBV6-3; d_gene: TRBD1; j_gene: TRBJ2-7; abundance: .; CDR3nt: TGTGCCAGCAGCGACAGGGGCCCCAACACCTTC; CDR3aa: CASSDRGPNTF
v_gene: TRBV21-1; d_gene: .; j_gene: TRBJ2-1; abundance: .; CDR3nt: TGTGCCAGCAGCAAACAGGCAGCGGGGGTAAACAATGAGCAGTTCTTC; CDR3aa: CASSKQAAGVNNEQFF
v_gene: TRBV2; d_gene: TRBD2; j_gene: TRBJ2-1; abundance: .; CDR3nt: TGTGCCAGCCGACCGGGACTAGTAATCCGTTCCTACAATGAGCAGTTCTTC; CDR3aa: CASRPGLVIRSYNEQFF